These 5 T cell receptor beta chains were sequenced from one sample in a study of blood T cell repertoires in COVID-19. The table came from immunoSEQ multiplex PCR; TCRdb's copy has only in-frame clones and leaves some out. Of about 210,000 clones in the sample, approximately 89% are singletons; the top ten hold about 4.8%. Sequences were obtained from peripheral blood. These receptors came from a middle-aged woman with acute or convalescent COVID-19.

The rearrangement uses TRBV27 and TRBJ1-4; D gene unclear. The ends were cut back, 3 bases at V and 0 bases at J, with 8 bases in the middle. Germline V gene lookup returns CDR1 MNHEY and CDR2 SMNVEV (reference sequence). The CDR3 is 15 residues long. The CDR3 DNA reads as TGTGCCAGCAGTTTTATCGGTACAACTAATGAAAAACTGTTTTTT. It is translated as CASSFIGTTNEKLFF.

For the CDR3, the DNA is TGTGCCAGCAGCTATACTAGCGGGGGGTACAATGAGCAGTTCTTC. The encoded protein is CASSYTSGGYNEQFF. J is TRBJ2-1 and V is TRBV7-2; 12 bases match TRBD2. V dropped 4 bases and J dropped 4; count of bases not matched to a gene: 2. The CDR3 extends over 15 amino acids. Germline lookup yields CDR1 SGHTA and CDR2 FQGNSA.

V usage is TRBV2 and J usage is TRBJ2-5; D unclear. The ends were cut back, 6 bases at V and 2 bases at J, with 7 bases in the middle. The germline gives CDR1 SNHLY, CDR2 FYNNEI. The length of the CDR3 is 12 residues. As DNA, the CDR3 is TGTGCCAGCAGGGTGAGACAAGAGACCCAGTACTTC. This translates into CASRVRQETQYF.

The genes are TRBV14 and TRBJ2-7, with TRBD1 matching over 9 bases. After removal of 4 bases from V and 4 bases from J, the junction contained 2 bases not matched to a gene. Germline V gene lookup returns CDR1 SGHDN and CDR2 FVKESK. The CDR3 has 13 amino acids. The chain's CDR3 is CASSPGQGYEQYV. CDR3 nucleotides: TGTGCCAGCAGCCCGGGACAGGGTTACGAGCAGTACGTC.

This sequence joins TRBV6-5 and TRBJ2-2, with D uncertain. This CDR3 contains 11 residues. V was shortened by 6 bases and J by 5 bases, with 4 bases between the two germline ends. CDR1 is MNHEY, CDR2 SVGAGI, per germline. The CDR3 DNA sequence: TGTGCCAGCAGCAGAACCGGGGAGCTGTTTTTT. It yields the protein CASSRTGELFF.